This T cell receptor (beta chain) was identified during a study of blood T cells in healthy people across ages. Study as a whole: Per two T cells, template switching captured roughly one barcoded beta molecule.

This CDR3 is 14 amino acids long. Trimming cost V 0 bases and J 1 base, with 5 bases left between them. Per the germline V gene, CDR1 is ENHRY and CDR2 is SYGVKD. This clonotype was seen at least ten times. What it recognizes is unknown. Study-level results: Long-lived donors had more naive CD4+ cells and higher diversity than aged donors. TCR beta diversity, measured per million T cells, fell in a roughly linear way with age. Observed TCR beta diversity showed a strong correlation with the percentage of naive T cells as measured by flow cytometry.

With a J-beta primer mix and a sample-barcoded 5' primer, a second PCR ran about 6 to 11 cycles. TCRdb recomputed calls from the 5' RACE reads with MiXCR, one row per CDR3 protein. The repertoire holds under 800,000 distinct CDR3 sequences, with approximately 21% as singletons. The material sequenced was blood. The clonotype originates from a man aged 70-80 years in good health. The genes are TRBV10-3 and TRBJ2-3; D gene ambiguous. CDR3 coding DNA: TGTGCCATCAGTGAGTCGACTGGCACAGATACGCAGTATTTT. The encoded protein is CAISESTGTDTQYF.